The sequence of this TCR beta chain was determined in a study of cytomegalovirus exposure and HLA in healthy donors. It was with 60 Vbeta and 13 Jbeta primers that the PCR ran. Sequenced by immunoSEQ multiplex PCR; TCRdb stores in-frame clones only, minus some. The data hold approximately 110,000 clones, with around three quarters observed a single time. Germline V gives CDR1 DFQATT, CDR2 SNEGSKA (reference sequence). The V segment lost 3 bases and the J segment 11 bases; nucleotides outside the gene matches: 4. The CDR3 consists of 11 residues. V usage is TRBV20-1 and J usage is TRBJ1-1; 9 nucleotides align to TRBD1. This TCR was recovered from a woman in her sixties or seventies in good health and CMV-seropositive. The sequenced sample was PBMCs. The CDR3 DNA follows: TGCAGTGCTAGGAGAGGGACAGGGGCTTTCTTT. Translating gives CSARRGTGAFF.